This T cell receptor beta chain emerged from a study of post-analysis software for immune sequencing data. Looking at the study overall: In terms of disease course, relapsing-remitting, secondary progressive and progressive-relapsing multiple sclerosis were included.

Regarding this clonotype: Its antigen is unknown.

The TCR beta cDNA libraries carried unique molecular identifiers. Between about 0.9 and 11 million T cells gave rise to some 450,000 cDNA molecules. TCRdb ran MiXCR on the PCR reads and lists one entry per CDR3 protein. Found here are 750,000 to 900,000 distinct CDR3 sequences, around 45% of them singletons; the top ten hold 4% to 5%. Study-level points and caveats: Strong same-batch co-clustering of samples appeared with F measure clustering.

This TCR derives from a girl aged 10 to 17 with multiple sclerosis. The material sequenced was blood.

Here the CDR3 reads CASSYVQGTQPQHF. Here the CDR3 DNA reads TGTGCCAGCAGTTACGTCCAGGGGACTCAGCCCCAGCATTTT. The chain combines TRBV6-5 with TRBJ1-5; the D gene is possibly TRBD1 (6 bases). Trimming shortened V by 2 bases and J by 6 bases, and 11 bases separated the two germline ends. Germline-derived CDR1 and CDR2 are MNHEY and SVGAGI. The CDR3 covers 14 residues.